This T cell receptor (beta chain) stems from a study of cytomegalovirus exposure and HLA in healthy donors. Study-level points and caveats: The authors later found most CMV-associated TCR beta chains appeared HLA-restricted.

A remark on this clone: Its antigen is not identified.

The PCR used 60 Vbeta and 13 Jbeta primers. The table came from immunoSEQ multiplex PCR; TCRdb's copy has only in-frame clones and leaves some out. The sample yields about 150,000 clones, roughly 80% seen once. The CDR3 spans 13 residues. In germline, CDR1 is MNHEY, CDR2 SMNVEV (reference sequence). Trimming removed 3 bases at V and 9 bases at J, with 12 bases between. The chain combines TRBV27 with TRBJ2-1; D is possibly TRBD1 (5 bases). This clonotype originated in a male donor in good health and CMV-seronegative. What was sequenced was PBMCs. The chain's CDR3 is CASSFSWGGEQFF. The CDR3 nucleotides are TGTGCCAGCAGTTTCTCCTGGGGCGGTGAGCAGTTCTTC.